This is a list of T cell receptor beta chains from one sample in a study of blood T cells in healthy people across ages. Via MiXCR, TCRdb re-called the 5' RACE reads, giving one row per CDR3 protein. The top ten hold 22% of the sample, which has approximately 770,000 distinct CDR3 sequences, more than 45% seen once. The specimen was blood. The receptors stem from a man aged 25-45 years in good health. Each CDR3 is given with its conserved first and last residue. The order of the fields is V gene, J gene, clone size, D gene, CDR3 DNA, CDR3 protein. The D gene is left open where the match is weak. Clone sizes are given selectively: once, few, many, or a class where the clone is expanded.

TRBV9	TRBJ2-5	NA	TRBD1	TGTGCCAGCAGCGTAGCTGAGGGGGCTGGGGAGACCCAGTACTTC	CASSVAEGAGETQYF
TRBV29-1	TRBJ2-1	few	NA	TGCAGCGTTGCTAGGGCGGGATCAGGGAATGAGCAGTTCTTC	CSVARAGSGNEQFF
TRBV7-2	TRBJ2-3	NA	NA	TGTGCCAGCAGCCCCAGTCTCACAACAGATACGCAGTATTTT	CASSPSLTTDTQYF
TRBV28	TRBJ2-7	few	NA	TGTGCCAGCAGTTTCCGGCTAGAGACAGCCTACGAGCAGTACTTC	CASSFRLETAYEQYF
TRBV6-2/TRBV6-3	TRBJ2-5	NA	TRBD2	TGTGCCAGCAGTTCTCCGGGACTAGCGAAAGAGACCCAGTACTTC	CASSSPGLAKETQYF
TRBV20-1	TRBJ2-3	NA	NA	TGCAGTGCCGAGGGGACCGTTGGCGGCGCAGATACGCAGTATTTT	CSAEGTVGGADTQYF
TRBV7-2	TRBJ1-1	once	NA	TGTGCCAGCAGCTTAGCCGCAGGGACGATGAACACTGAAGCTTTCTTT	CASSLAAGTMNTEAFF
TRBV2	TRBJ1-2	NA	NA	TGTGCCAGCAGTGATAACCTGGGCTACACCTTC	CASSDNLGYTF
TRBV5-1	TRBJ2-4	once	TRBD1	TGCGCCAGCAGCTTCAGACAGGGGGAGTATGAGCAGTACTTC	CASSFRQGEYEQYF
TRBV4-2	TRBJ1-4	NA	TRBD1	TGTGCCAGCAGCCAAGATTCGGGACAGATACTCTTCGGCGAAAAACTGTTTTTT	CASSQDSGQILFGEKLFF
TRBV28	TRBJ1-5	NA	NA	TGTGCCAGCAGTTTACTTCCCGTGGCCCGAGGTCAGCCCCAGCATTTT	CASSLLPVARGQPQHF
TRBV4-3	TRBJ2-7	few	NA	TGCGCCAGCAGCCAAGAGATTCAGGGCGGGTACGAGCAGTACTTC	CASSQEIQGGYEQYF
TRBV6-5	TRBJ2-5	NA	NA	TGTGCCAGCAGTTACTGGGGACGGGCCCAAGAGACCCAGTACTTC	CASSYWGRAQETQYF
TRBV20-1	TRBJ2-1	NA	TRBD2	TGCAGTGCAGATCGACCCCTAGCGGGAACTCGGAATGAGCAGTTCTTC	CSADRPLAGTRNEQFF
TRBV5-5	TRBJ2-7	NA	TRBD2	TGTGCCAGCAGCTTGGCGGGGGGATCGGACGAGCAGTACTTC	CASSLAGGSDEQYF
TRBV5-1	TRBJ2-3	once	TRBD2	TGCGCCAGCAGCTTGTCGGCTAGCGGGGGACGAGATACGCAGTATTTT	CASSLSASGGRDTQYF
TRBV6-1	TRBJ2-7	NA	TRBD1	TGTGCCAGCAGTCACAGGGGAACCTACGAGCAGTACTTC	CASSHRGTYEQYF
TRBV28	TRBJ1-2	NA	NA	TGTGCCAGCCGATCGACGTTTAGCTACACCTTC	CASRSTFSYTF
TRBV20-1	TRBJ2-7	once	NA	TGCAGTGCTAGAGATCCCCTACGGGAAGGCTCCTACGAGCAGTACTTC	CSARDPLREGSYEQYF
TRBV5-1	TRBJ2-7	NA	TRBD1	TGCGCCGGCAGCTTGGCCGGGACAGGCCCCTACGAGCAGTACTTC	CAGSLAGTGPYEQYF
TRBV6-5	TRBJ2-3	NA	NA	TGTACCAGCAGATTACAAGCCGCTAGCACAGATACGCAGTATTTT	CTSRLQAASTDTQYF
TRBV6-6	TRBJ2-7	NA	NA	TGTGCCACGGAGGGGGGAGGGCACGAGCAGTACTTC	CATEGGGHEQYF
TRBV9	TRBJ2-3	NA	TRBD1	TGTGCCAGCAGCGTTCGCCCGGGACAGGGAATCGCAGATACGCAGTATTTT	CASSVRPGQGIADTQYF
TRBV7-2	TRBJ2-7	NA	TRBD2	TGTGCCAGCAGCTGGGAGGGAGACTACGAGCAGTACTTC	CASSWEGDYEQYF
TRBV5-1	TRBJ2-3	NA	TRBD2	TGCGCCAGCAGCTCGGTGGGCGGGGGACTCACAGATACGCAGTATTTT	CASSSVGGGLTDTQYF
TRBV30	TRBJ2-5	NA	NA	TGTGCCTGGAGCGGGCAGAGGGGAGAGACCCAGTACTTC	CAWSGQRGETQYF
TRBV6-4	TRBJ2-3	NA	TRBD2	TGTGCCAGCAGTGACCTGACTAGCGGGGATGTAACGCAGTATTTT	CASSDLTSGDVTQYF
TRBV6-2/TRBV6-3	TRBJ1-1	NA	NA	TGTACCAGCAGCGACAGCAATGAAGCTTTCTTT	CTSSDSNEAFF